The T cell receptor beta chain under discussion was sequenced for a study of blood T cell repertoires in COVID-19. Across the whole study: Samples representing acute and convalescent COVID-19 were sourced from the United States, Italy and Spain.

With 0 bases removed from V and 0 bases from J, the gap between germline ends came to 12 bases. CDR1 is SGHAT, CDR2 FQNNGV, per germline. The CDR3 totals 18 residues. Some clones are missing from TCRdb's copy, which holds only in-frame ones; the method was immunoSEQ multiplex PCR. The sample has 250,000 to 350,000 clones; 75% to 90% are singletons. The TCR was taken from a woman aged 70-85 years with COVID-19, enrolled during active disease. The rearrangement uses TRBV11-2 and TRBJ2-6; D is perhaps TRBD1 (5 bases). Material: peripheral blood. The CDR3 DNA sequence: TGTGCCAGCAGCTTAGATCAGGGCGAAAGCTCTGGGGCCAACGTCCTGACTTTC. It yields the protein CASSLDQGESSGANVLTF.